This T cell receptor (beta chain) came from a study of blood T cell repertoires in COVID-19. TCRdb keeps only in-frame clones here, not all; method: immunoSEQ multiplex PCR. This table has around 130,000 clones, approximately 83% appearing once. Germline V CDR1 and CDR2: SGHRS, YFSETQ. The CDR3 is 14 residues long. V lost 4 bases to trimming and J lost 2 bases, with 13 bases between them. Sequencing was carried out using peripheral blood. The chain combines TRBV5-1 with TRBJ2-7; D is possibly TRBD2 (5 bases). This clonotype was obtained from a human donor in a cohort sampled during active COVID-19. The CDR3 DNA is TGCGCCAGCAGCATCTCGACGGGAACCTACGAGCAGTACTTC. This codes for CASSISTGTYEQYF. Variable domain in full (rest from reference TRBV5-1 and TRBJ2-7): KAGVTQTPRYLIKTRGQQVTLSCSPISGHRSVSWYQQTPGQGLQFLFEYFSETQRNKGNFPGRFSGRQFSNSRSEMNVSTLELGDSALYLCASSISTGTYEQYFGPGTRLTVT.